Listed here is a single TCR beta chain. This CDR3 contains 14 residues. Trimming took 6 bases from V and 2 from J, leaving 8 bases between them. This specimen belongs to a study of T cells in Graves' hyperthyroidism and ophthalmopathy. From RNA transcripts, TCR beta CDR3 regions were amplified. The HTBI primer set served for first-round RT-PCR of the TCR CDR3. Via MiXCR, TCRdb re-called the multiplex PCR reads, giving one row per CDR3 protein. The sample consists of about 400,000 distinct CDR3 sequences, around 16% of them appearing once. The sequencing sample was made of blood. This receptor was obtained from a young woman with Graves' hyperthyroidism that later progressed to Graves' ophthalmopathy. The V and J genes are TRBV12-3 or TRBV12-4 and TRBJ1-6, with D possibly TRBD1 on 6 matching bases. The CDR3 bases are TGTGCCAGCAGGGGGGGCGCCTATAATTCACCCCTCCACTTT. This translates into CASRGGAYNSPLHF.